This record looks at one TCR beta chain sequence and its context. Its cognate antigen is unknown. Primed by a sample-barcoded 5' primer and a J-beta primer mix, a second PCR proceeded for 7 to 11 cycles. In TCRdb, the 5' RACE reads were re-called with MiXCR into one record per CDR3 protein. The sample includes under 800,000 distinct CDR3 sequences, roughly 44% of them seen just once. This sample is part of a study of blood T cells in healthy people across ages. Study observations and caveats: Higher diversity and more naive CD4+ cells were features of long-lived donors, compared to aged donors. Lack of knowledge of donor CMV status possibly confounded expanded clonotype changes.

Germline loops: CDR1 LGHNA, CDR2 YSLEER. V dropped 0 bases and J dropped 7 bases, with 24 bases sitting between them. This CDR3 is 19 amino acids long. The sample was blood. The chain carries TRBV4-3 and TRBJ2-2, with D hard to call. The source is a woman between 55 and 75 years old in good health. The CDR3 DNA reads as TGCGCCAGCAGCCAAGATCCTTCATCTCTAGTTAGAGCCCACGGGGAGCTGTTTTTT. Protein: CASSQDPSSLVRAHGELFF.